One and the same sample provided the 2 T cell receptor beta chains below, sequenced in a study of OX40 agonist ivuxolimab in advanced cancers. Assay: immunoSEQ multiplex PCR; the TCRdb copy retains only in-frame clones and omits some. This sample yields about 16,000 clones, of which around nine tenths are seen a single time; over 25% belongs to the top ten. The material was CD4+ or CD8+ T cells sorted from blood, obtained in a trial of the OX40 agonist ivuxolimab. These receptors originate from an adult with an advanced solid tumor such as melanoma, head and neck, liver or kidney cancer.

The chain is built from TRBV19 and TRBJ1-1; no definite D call. The germline CDR1 and CDR2 sequences are LNHDA and SQIVND (reference sequence). Trimming took 2 bases from V and 0 from J, leaving 16 bases between them. The CDR3 runs 17 residues. In nucleotides, the CDR3 is TGTGCCAGTAGTATAATCGCCCCGGCGGGCATGAACACTGAAGCTTTCTTT. Protein sequence: CASSIIAPAGMNTEAFF. The complete variable domain, with remaining parts taken from reference TRBV19 and TRBJ1-1, reads DGGITQSPKYLFRKEGQNVTLSCEQNLNHDAMYWYRQDPGQGLRLIYYSQIVNDFQKGDIAEGYSVSREKKESFPLTVTSAQKNPTAFYLCASSIIAPAGMNTEAFFGQGTRLTVV.

The chain uses TRBV27 and TRBJ2-1; no definite D call. Trimming took off 3 bases at V and 6 bases at J, with 9 bases between the two ends. CDR3 length: 13 amino acids. Germline CDR1 is MNHEY and CDR2 is SMNVEV (reference sequence). CDR3: CASSFGGVNEQFF. The CDR3 nucleotides read TGTGCCAGCAGTTTTGGTGGAGTCAATGAGCAGTTCTTC.